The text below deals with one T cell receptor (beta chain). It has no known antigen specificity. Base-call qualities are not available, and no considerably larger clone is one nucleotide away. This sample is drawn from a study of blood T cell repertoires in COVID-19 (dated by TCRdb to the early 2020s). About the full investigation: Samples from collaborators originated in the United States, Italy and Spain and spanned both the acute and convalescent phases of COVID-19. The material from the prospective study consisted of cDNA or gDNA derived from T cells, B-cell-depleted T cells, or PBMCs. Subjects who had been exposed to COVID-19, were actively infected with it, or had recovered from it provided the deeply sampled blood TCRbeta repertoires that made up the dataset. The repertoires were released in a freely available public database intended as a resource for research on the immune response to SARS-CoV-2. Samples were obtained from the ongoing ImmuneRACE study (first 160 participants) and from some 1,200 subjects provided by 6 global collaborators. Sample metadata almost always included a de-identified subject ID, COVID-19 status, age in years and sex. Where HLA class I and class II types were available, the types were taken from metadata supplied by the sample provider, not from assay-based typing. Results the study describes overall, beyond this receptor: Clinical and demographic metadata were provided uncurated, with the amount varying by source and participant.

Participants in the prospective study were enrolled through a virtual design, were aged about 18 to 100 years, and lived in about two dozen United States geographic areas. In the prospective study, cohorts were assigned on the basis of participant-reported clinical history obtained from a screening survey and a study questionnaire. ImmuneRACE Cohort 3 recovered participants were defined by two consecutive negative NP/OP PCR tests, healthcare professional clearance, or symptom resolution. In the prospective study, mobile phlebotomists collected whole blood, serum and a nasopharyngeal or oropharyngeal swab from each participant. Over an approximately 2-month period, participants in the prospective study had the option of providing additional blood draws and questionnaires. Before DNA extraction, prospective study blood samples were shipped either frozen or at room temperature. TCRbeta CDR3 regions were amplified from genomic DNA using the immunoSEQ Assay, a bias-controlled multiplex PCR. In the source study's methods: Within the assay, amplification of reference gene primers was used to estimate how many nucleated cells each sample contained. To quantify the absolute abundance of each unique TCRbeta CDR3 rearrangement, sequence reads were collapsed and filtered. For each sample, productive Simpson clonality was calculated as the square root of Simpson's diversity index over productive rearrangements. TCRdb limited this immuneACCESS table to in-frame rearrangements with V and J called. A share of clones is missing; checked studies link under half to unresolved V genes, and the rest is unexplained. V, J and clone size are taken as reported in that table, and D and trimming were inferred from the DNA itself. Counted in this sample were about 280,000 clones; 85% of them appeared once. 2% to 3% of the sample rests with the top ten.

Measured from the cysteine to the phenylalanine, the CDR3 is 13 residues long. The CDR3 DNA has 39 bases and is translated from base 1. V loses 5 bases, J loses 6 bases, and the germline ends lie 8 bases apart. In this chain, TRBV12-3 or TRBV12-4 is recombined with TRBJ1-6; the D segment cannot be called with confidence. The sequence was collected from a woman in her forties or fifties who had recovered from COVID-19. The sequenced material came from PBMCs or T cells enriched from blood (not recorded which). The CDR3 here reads CASSATPNSPLHF. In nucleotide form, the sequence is TGTGCCAGCAGTGCAACACCTAATTCACCCCTCCACTTT.